The text below deals with one T cell receptor beta chain. Its specificity is unknown. TCRdb's table, derived via immunoSEQ multiplex PCR, lists solely in-frame clones and lacks some. The top ten clones hold around 40% of a sample with about 4,800 clones, about 66% of them seen once. The data were taken from a study of CD8 T cell repertoires and HIV-1 epitope variants. Study context: Control wells had CMV/EBV/flu peptides, negative Ebola AY9, or no peptide. Tested: three Gag epitope families, Nef HW9 and YT9. An uncultured baseline aliquot held 1M T cells.

Points from the study as a whole: Beta chains alone show antigen proliferation, not cytokine profile or function.

CDR1 and CDR2 (germline): SGHNT, YYREEE (reference sequence). Trimming removed 0 bases at V and 1 base at J, with 4 bases between. The CDR3 runs to 13 residues. Sequenced sample: cultured CD8+ T cells derived from PBMCs. The chain employs TRBV5-4 and TRBJ1-1; D unresolved. This clonotype was obtained from a male donor with HIV. DNA for the CDR3: TGTGCCAGCAGCTTGGGGGCGAACACTGAAGCTTTCTTT. Translation gives CASSLGANTEAFF.